This TCR beta chain was profiled in a study of immune evolution from preneoplasia to lung adenocarcinoma. Clones were sequenced by immunoSEQ multiplex PCR, and TCRdb holds only the in-frame ones, with some missing. The table records some 7,200 clones, approximately 85% of them present only once. This clone was picked up one time. This CDR3 has 15 amino acids. V was clipped by 7 bases and J by 2 bases; unmatched bases: 7. Germline V lookup: CDR1 LNHNV, CDR2 YYDKDF (reference sequence). Resections took place in Japan or China from the mid-2010s to the late 2010s. The chain employs TRBV15 and TRBJ2-3; TRBD2 aligns across 9 bases. Sequenced: FFPE invasive lung adenocarcinoma tissue. The sequence came from a person aged 50 to 70 with lung adenocarcinoma. CDR3 region: CATTSAGGTTDTQYF. For the CDR3, the DNA is TGTGCCACCACCTCAGCGGGAGGAACCACAGATACGCAGTATTTT. The variable domain in full, with the rest retrieved from reference TRBV15 and TRBJ2-3, is DAMVIQNPRYQVTQFGKPVTLSCSQTLNHNVMYWYQQKSSQAPKLLFHYYDKDFNNEADTPDNFQSRRPNTSFCFLDIRSPGLGDTAMYLCATTSAGGTTDTQYFGPGTRLTVL.